A selection of T cell receptor beta chains follows, all from one sample in a study of T cell responses to AZD1222 COVID-19 vaccine. The protocol was immunoSEQ multiplex PCR, while the TCRdb copy is restricted to in-frame clones and leaves out a portion. The repertoire includes roughly 120,000 clones, approximately 90% of them detected once, and 3.5% to 4.5% sits in the top ten. The sequenced sample was peripheral blood, obtained 28 days after the second dose of the MenACWY control vaccine. All receptors derive from an adult who received the MenACWY meningococcal vaccine as a control. Each CDR3 is given with its conserved first and last residue. The order of the fields is J gene, clone size, V gene, D gene, CDR3 DNA, CDR3 protein. A D gene is named only where the DNA matches it firmly. Only part of the rows carry a size: once, few, many, or a class if the clone is expanded.

J: TRBJ1-6
size: NA
V: TRBV15
D: NA
DNA: TGTGCCACCAGCAGAGACCAGAGGTCACCCCTCCACTTT
CDR3: CATSRDQRSPLHF

J: TRBJ1-6
size: NA
V: TRBV7-2
D: TRBD1
DNA: TGTGCCAGCAGCTTAGGAAGACAGGGGAATTCACCCCTCCACTTT
CDR3: CASSLGRQGNSPLHF

J: TRBJ1-2
size: NA
V: TRBV30
D: NA
DNA: TGTGCCTGGCGCTACCAGGCAAATGGCTACACCTTC
CDR3: CAWRYQANGYTF

J: TRBJ2-2
size: NA
V: TRBV14
D: TRBD2
DNA: TGTGCCAGCAGCCTACGATGGACTAGCGGGGACCCAAAGAACACCGGGGAGCTGTTTTTT
CDR3: CASSLRWTSGDPKNTGELFF

J: TRBJ2-2
size: NA
V: TRBV2
D: NA
DNA: TGTGCCAGCAGTGAGTTTTTAGCGAACACCGGGGAGCTGTTTTTT
CDR3: CASSEFLANTGELFF

J: TRBJ1-6
size: NA
V: TRBV24-1
D: NA
DNA: TGTGCCACCAGTGAGCAAGGGGACGGCCGACACTTT
CDR3: CATSEQGDGRHF

J: TRBJ2-5
size: many
V: TRBV4-2
D: TRBD2
DNA: TGTGCCAGCAGCCAATACGCTAGCGGGGGTGCTGAGACCCAGTACTTC
CDR3: CASSQYASGGAETQYF

J: TRBJ2-4
size: NA
V: TRBV7-2
D: NA
DNA: TGTGCCAGCAGCTTGAACAACGCCAAAAACATTCAGTACTTC
CDR3: CASSLNNAKNIQYF

J: TRBJ1-2
size: NA
V: TRBV5-5
D: NA
DNA: TGTGCCAGCAGCTTGGGTGGGGGCGGCTATGGCTACACCTTC
CDR3: CASSLGGGGYGYTF

J: TRBJ2-1
size: NA
V: TRBV12-3/TRBV12-4
D: NA
DNA: TGTGCCAGCAGTTTTACGGGCGGGACGCAGTTCTTC
CDR3: CASSFTGGTQFF

J: TRBJ2-3
size: NA
V: TRBV7-9
D: TRBD2
DNA: TGTGCCAGCAGCTTAGTGGCTAGCGGGGGCACAGATACGCAGTATTTT
CDR3: CASSLVASGGTDTQYF

J: TRBJ2-7
size: few
V: TRBV5-4
D: TRBD1
DNA: TGTGCCAGCAGCTGGGACAGGGTATACGAGCAGTACTTC
CDR3: CASSWDRVYEQYF

J: TRBJ1-5
size: NA
V: TRBV3-1/TRBV3-2
D: NA
DNA: TGTGCCAGCAGCCAGGGCAGGGGAGTACAGCCCCAGCATTTT
CDR3: CASSQGRGVQPQHF

J: TRBJ2-1
size: NA
V: TRBV9
D: NA
DNA: TGTGCCAGCAGCGTAGACCCAGGTCAGAGCTCCTACAATGAGCAGTTCTTC
CDR3: CASSVDPGQSSYNEQFF

J: TRBJ2-1
size: NA
V: TRBV13
D: TRBD2
DNA: TGTGCCAGCAGCTTAGGATTAGCGGGAGGGCTCTACAATGAGCAGTTCTTC
CDR3: CASSLGLAGGLYNEQFF

J: TRBJ1-3
size: NA
V: TRBV9
D: NA
DNA: TGTGCCAGCAGCGTAGACCTGAGCTCTGGAAACACCATATATTTT
CDR3: CASSVDLSSGNTIYF

J: TRBJ1-1
size: NA
V: TRBV11-2
D: NA
DNA: TGTGCCAGCAGGACGACAAGGCGGTTCGATGAAGCTTTCTTT
CDR3: CASRTTRRFDEAFF

J: TRBJ2-6
size: NA
V: TRBV28
D: NA
DNA: TGTGCCAGCAGTTTATTCCGTCTGGACAGCTCGGGGGCCAACGTCCTGACTTTC
CDR3: CASSLFRLDSSGANVLTF

J: TRBJ2-7
size: NA
V: TRBV18
D: NA
DNA: TGTGCCAGCTCACCCTACAGGGAGTACGAGCAGTACTTC
CDR3: CASSPYREYEQYF

J: TRBJ1-6
size: NA
V: TRBV7-2
D: NA
DNA: TGTGCCAGCAGCTTAGAAGGGTATTCACCCCTCCACTTT
CDR3: CASSLEGYSPLHF

J: TRBJ1-1
size: NA
V: TRBV28
D: NA
DNA: TGTGCCGCGAGGGGGAATGAGAACACTGAAGCTTTCTTT
CDR3: CAARGNENTEAFF

J: TRBJ2-3
size: NA
V: TRBV9
D: TRBD1
DNA: TGTGCCAGCAGGATATCACAGGGGGCTGTTGCAGATACGCAGTATTTT
CDR3: CASRISQGAVADTQYF

J: TRBJ2-1
size: NA
V: TRBV28
D: TRBD2
DNA: TGTGCCAGCAGTTTAAGGTTGGCGGGAGTAGGGAATGAGCAGTTCTTC
CDR3: CASSLRLAGVGNEQFF

J: TRBJ2-5
size: NA
V: TRBV5-1
D: NA
DNA: TGCGCCAGCAGCTTGGCCGGTCTGGGGGCCCAGTACTTC
CDR3: CASSLAGLGAQYF

J: TRBJ1-3
size: few
V: TRBV7-2
D: NA
DNA: TGTGCCAGCAGCTTAGTTGCGGGGCAGACTGGAAACACCATATATTTT
CDR3: CASSLVAGQTGNTIYF